The 22 T cell receptor beta chains below were found in one sample sequenced in a study of human T cells and chemical hapten exposure. MiXCR, run by TCRdb on the 5' RACE reads, gives a single entry per CDR3 protein. Among tens of thousands of distinct CDR3 sequences listed, more than 15% were seen once. Unseparated into fractions, whole blood served as the source from which total RNA was extracted. Every receptor here comes from a female donor in good health.

A few counts support this clonotype. V and J are TRBV28 and TRBJ2-5, with D tentatively TRBD2 (6 bases). CDR1 and CDR2 from the germline V gene are MDHEN and SYDVKM. This CDR3 has 15 residues. V gave up 2 bases and J gave up 1 base, with 11 bases separating them. This CDR3 reads CASSLTGVSQETQYF. The CDR3 bases are TGTGCCAGCAGTTTAACGGGGGTCAGCCAAGAGACCCAGTACTTC.

V and J are TRBV29-1 and TRBJ1-4; D call uncertain. The CDR3 length is 14 residues. Germline CDR1 SQVTM, CDR2 ANQGSEA. V shed 4 bases and J shed 2 bases, with 11 bases lying between them. CDR3: CSVGTGHTNEKLFF. The CDR3 coding sequence is TGCAGCGTTGGGACTGGGCATACTAATGAAAAACTGTTTTTT.

This chain joins TRBV30 and TRBJ1-1; 9 nucleotides match TRBD1. V lost 0 bases and J lost 4; bases outside the gene matches: 6. CDR1 GTSNPN and CDR2 SVGIG come from the germline V gene (reference sequence). This CDR3 is built from 15 residues. This CDR3 is CAWSVQGALSTEAFF. Here the CDR3 DNA reads TGTGCCTGGAGTGTACAGGGGGCTTTGAGCACTGAAGCTTTCTTT.

In its sample, this clonotype was seen a few times. The rearrangement joins TRBV6-1 to TRBJ1-1; no definite D call. This CDR3 spans 16 amino acids. Germline values: CDR1 MNHNS, CDR2 SASEGT. V was trimmed by 0 bases and J by 2 bases, leaving 13 bases between them. The DNA for the CDR3 is TGTGCCAGCAGTGAAGCGCTTCGGGCCATCAACACTGAAGCTTTCTTT. It encodes CASSEALRAINTEAFF.

This clonotype showed up just a few times. The chain is built from TRBV5-1 and TRBJ2-1; D not resolved. The germline CDR1 and CDR2 sequences are SGHRS and YFSETQ. CDR3 size: 13 residues. Trimming took 0 bases from V and 8 from J, leaving 9 bases between them. CDR3 bases: TGCGCCAGCAGCTTGGCTGCTAGTCATGAGCAGTTCTTC. Its protein is CASSLAASHEQFF.

The chain has TRBV4-2 and TRBJ2-3; 8 bases are shared with TRBD1. CDR1 is LGHNA, CDR2 YNFKEQ, per germline. The CDR3 extends over 15 amino acids. V lost 2 bases to trimming and J lost 1 base; unmatched junction nucleotides: 2. The CDR3 DNA is TGTGCCAGCAGCCAACCGGGACAGGGCACAGATACGCAGTATTTT. Translation: CASSQPGQGTDTQYF.

J is TRBJ1-5 and V is TRBV6-2 or TRBV6-3; possible D gene TRBD1, 5 bases. In germline, CDR1 is MNHEY, CDR2 SVGEGT. This CDR3 is built from 14 residues. V lost 4 bases and J lost 5, with 12 bases in between. The chain's CDR3 is CASSSETAYQPQHF. CDR3 sequence (DNA): TGTGCCAGCAGTTCCGAGACAGCCTATCAGCCCCAGCATTTT.

This sequence joins TRBV11-2 and TRBJ2-1, with D tentatively TRBD2 (5 bases). CDR1 SGHAT and CDR2 FQNNGV come from the germline V gene. The ends were cut back, 5 bases at V and 7 bases at J, with 18 bases in the middle. The CDR3 length is 15 residues. CDR3 loop: CASSPIDGKLNEQFF. CDR3 DNA: TGTGCCAGCAGCCCAATAGACGGGAAGTTAAATGAGCAGTTCTTC.

The sample holds a few counts of this clonotype. This sequence joins TRBV6-1 and TRBJ2-5; no definite D call. Trimming left V 4 bases short and J 1 base short, with 7 bases between. Germline CDR1 reads MNHNS; CDR2 reads SASEGT. The CDR3 covers 13 residues. CDR3: CASSVSLQETQYF. For the CDR3, the DNA is TGTGCCAGCAGTGTGTCACTCCAAGAGACCCAGTACTTC.

The chain couples TRBV24-1 to TRBJ1-2; no clear D. The V end lost 5 bases, the J end lost 6 bases, and 9 bases lay between the germline ends. This CDR3 spans 12 amino acids. Germline V gene lookup returns CDR1 KGHDR and CDR2 SFDVKD. CDR3: CATSVGSNGYTF. The CDR3 DNA sequence: TGTGCCACCAGTGTAGGGTCTAATGGCTACACCTTC.

This chain joins TRBV6-6 and TRBJ1-1; unclear D gene. CDR1 MNHNY and CDR2 SVGAGI come from the germline V gene (reference sequence). The CDR3 runs 13 residues. V lost 0 bases and J 10 bases, leaving 12 bases between the germline ends. CDR3 loop: CASSYSKGSPAFF. The CDR3 DNA reads TGTGCCAGCAGTTACTCGAAGGGCTCGCCAGCTTTCTTT.

The chain links TRBV5-4 to TRBJ2-3; TRBD2 is a possible D gene (5 bases). Germline loops: CDR1 SGHNT, CDR2 YYREEE (reference sequence). Deletions cut 2 bases from V and 4 bases from J, with 8 bases between. The CDR3 has 13 residues. The CDR3 protein is CASSLPSPDTQYF. The CDR3, as DNA: TGTGCCAGCAGCTTACCTAGCCCAGATACGCAGTATTTT.

The V and J genes are TRBV7-9 and TRBJ1-2; TRBD1 is a possible D gene (5 bases). With 5 bases removed from V and 5 bases from J, the gap between germline ends came to 15 bases. Germline V CDR1 and CDR2: SEHNR, FQNEAQ (reference sequence). The CDR3 has 14 residues. Here the CDR3 reads CASSPQGDRYGYTF. The DNA for the CDR3 is TGTGCCAGCAGCCCCCAGGGTGATCGGTATGGCTACACCTTC.

This clonotype was counted at least ten times. The rearrangement joins TRBV6-2 or TRBV6-3 to TRBJ2-7; 8 bases align to TRBD2. Germline assignment: CDR1 MNHEY and CDR2 SVGEGT. CDR3 size: 14 residues. Trimming cost V 7 bases and J 1 base; bases outside gene matches: 6. The CDR3 nucleotides read TGTGCCAGCAACCCTAGCGGGCTATCCTACGAGCAGTACTTC. Amino acids: CASNPSGLSYEQYF.

This CDR3 is CASGAGDTQYF. The CDR3 DNA is TGTGCTAGTGGTGCCGGGGATACGCAGTATTTT. The chain links TRBV12-5 to TRBJ2-3; unclear D gene. Per germline, CDR1 LGHNT and CDR2 FRNRAP. Between the trimmed V and J ends, which lost 5 bases and 6 bases, there was a span of 6 bases. The CDR3 totals 11 residues.

V gene TRBV20-1 combines with J gene TRBJ2-1; 7 nucleotides agree with TRBD2. This CDR3 is 14 amino acids long. CDR1 and CDR2 from the germline V gene are DFQATT and SNEGSKA (reference sequence). With 5 bases clipped from V and 6 bases from J, the junction kept 10 bases outside the gene matches. The chain's CDR3 is CSAPEGRLANEQFF. The CDR3, as DNA: TGCAGTGCTCCCGAGGGCCGACTAGCCAATGAGCAGTTCTTC.

This clonotype was seen a few times. This chain connects TRBV2 to TRBJ2-7; 10 positions match TRBD1. The J segment lost 6 bases and the V segment lost 9 bases, leaving 8 bases of the junction unmatched. The CDR3 has 13 residues. In germline, CDR1 is SNHLY, CDR2 FYNNEI. The CDR3 protein is CARGQGEGVEQYF. CDR3 nucleotides: TGTGCCAGAGGACAGGGGGAAGGGGTCGAGCAGTACTTC.

The rearrangement uses TRBV2 and TRBJ2-3, with 7 bases that match TRBD1. Losses at the gene ends were 2 bases for V and 4 bases for J; bases not matched to a gene: 3. The length of the CDR3 is 14 residues. CDR1 is SNHLY, CDR2 FYNNEI, per germline. CDR3 loop: CASSELRGPDTQYF. In DNA, the CDR3 is TGTGCCAGCAGTGAATTAAGGGGGCCAGATACGCAGTATTTT.

The V call is TRBV7-9, the J call TRBJ1-6; D is possibly TRBD1 (6 bases). The CDR3 is 15 residues long. Germline V gene lookup returns CDR1 SEHNR and CDR2 FQNEAQ (reference sequence). V was clipped by 1 base and J by 6 bases, with 10 bases between them. CDR3 nucleotides: TGTGCCAGCAGCTTAGGGGGGCGAATTAATTCACCCCTCCACTTT. This encodes CASSLGGRINSPLHF.

The V and J genes are TRBV5-1 and TRBJ2-1; 12 bases match TRBD2. Losses at the gene ends were 0 bases for V and 6 bases for J; bases not matched to a gene: 1. Germline CDR1 and CDR2: SGHRS and YFSETQ. The CDR3 consists of 15 residues. CDR3 nucleotide sequence: TGCGCCAGCAGCTTGGGACTAGCGGGAGCCAATGAGCAGTTCTTC. This gives the protein CASSLGLAGANEQFF.

This clonotype turned up a few times. V and J are TRBV29-1 and TRBJ2-1; no clear D gene. V gave up 0 bases and J gave up 8 bases, with 17 bases separating them. This CDR3 is 15 amino acids long. The V gene's germline CDR1 is SQVTM and CDR2 ANQGSEA. The DNA of the CDR3 is TGCAGCGTTGAAGATCACGGGCAGAATAGGTATGAGCAGTTCTTC. Its protein is CSVEDHGQNRYEQFF.

J is TRBJ2-3 and V is TRBV10-3; D tentatively reads TRBD1 or TRBD2 (5 bases each). Trimming cost V 8 bases and J 2 bases, with 14 bases left between them. The CDR3 runs to 14 residues. Germline loops: CDR1 ENHRY, CDR2 SYGVKD. The CDR3 sequence is CAIQGDGNTDTQYF. The CDR3 DNA sequence: TGTGCCATCCAAGGGGACGGTAACACAGATACGCAGTATTTT.